This TCR beta chain was identified in a study of CD8 T cells in Susac syndrome. The overall study: Among the sequenced Susac syndrome patients, roughly 6 had active disease while under ten were in remission.

This CDR3 region has 18 residues. Trimming stripped 0 bases from V and 8 bases from J, with 22 bases between. From germline, CDR1 is KGHSH and CDR2 LQKENI. RNA totalling roughly 0.5 to 1 ug underwent reverse transcription with random hexamers. Using its own MiXCR run on the immunoSEQ multiplex PCR reads, TCRdb lists one record per CDR3 protein. The sample records tens of thousands of distinct CDR3 sequences, about 92% being singletons. The sample comprised CD4+ T cells from PBMCs. This receptor was obtained from a human donor with Susac syndrome. The rearrangement links TRBV18 to TRBJ1-4; D call uncertain. In DNA, the CDR3 is TGTGCCAGCTCACCACCGGGCTTGTCAGCGTGGACGGCCGAAAAACTGTTTTTT. Residues: CASSPPGLSAWTAEKLFF.